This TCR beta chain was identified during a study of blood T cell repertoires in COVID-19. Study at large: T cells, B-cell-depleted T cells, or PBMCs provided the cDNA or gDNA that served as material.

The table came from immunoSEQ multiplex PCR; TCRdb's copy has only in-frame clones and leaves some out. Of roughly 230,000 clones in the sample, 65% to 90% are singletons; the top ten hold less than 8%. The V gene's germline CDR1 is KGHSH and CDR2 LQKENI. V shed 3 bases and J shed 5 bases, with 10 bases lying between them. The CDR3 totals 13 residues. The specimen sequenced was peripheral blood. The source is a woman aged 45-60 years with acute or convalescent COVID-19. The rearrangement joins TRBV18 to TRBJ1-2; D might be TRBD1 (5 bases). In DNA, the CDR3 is TGTGCCAGCTCACCGGAAGGGGCATATGGCTACACCTTC. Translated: CASSPEGAYGYTF.